The source of this T cell receptor (beta chain) is a study of shared clonotypes between healthy human individuals. The V gene end was trimmed by 5 bases and the J gene end by 4 bases; junction bases not matched to a gene: 2. The CDR3 covers 13 residues. CDR1 and CDR2 (germline): GTSNPN, SVGIG (reference sequence). The method was immunoSEQ multiplex PCR; TCRdb's version includes in-frame clones alone and lacks a portion of them. The data contain over 400,000 clones, approximately 80% of them singletons. This clone was recorded only once. No antigen is known for it. Study-wide results and caveats: Sample collection involved blood only; tissue repertoires are likely different.

Sequencing was done on a sample of PBMCs. This TCR was sampled from a woman aged 40 to 50 in good health. Some clones in this sample may be carry-over from other donors' samples. This chain uses TRBV30 with TRBJ1-2; 12 bases are a match to TRBD1. The CDR3 DNA reads as TGTGCCTGGGGGACAGGGGGCTTCTATGGCTACACCTTC. Protein sequence: CAWGTGGFYGYTF.